Presented here are 10 T cell receptor beta chains from one specimen sequenced in a study of response to subunit inactivated influenza vaccine. From the RT-PCR reads, TCRdb called clonotypes with MiXCR, one entry per CDR3 protein. The table shows 700,000 to 900,000 distinct CDR3 sequences, with over 20% occurring only once. Sequencing was performed on PBMCs from blood, taken roughly 5 days after vaccination. These receptors all come from a man aged 45-65 years who received an inactivated influenza vaccine.

This clonotype has only a few counts. A read error may account for a junction end that differs from germline. The chain uses TRBV3-1 and TRBJ2-1; D possibly uses TRBD1 or TRBD2 (6 bases each). The germline V gene has CDR1 LGHDT and CDR2 YNNKEL (reference sequence). The CDR3 is 15 residues long. CDR3 nucleotides: TGTGCCAGCAGCAAAGACGGGGGACACTACAATGAGCAGTTCTTC. Translating it yields CASSKDGGHYNEQFF.

The J gene is TRBJ1-6, the V gene TRBV20-1, with 9 bases matching TRBD1. Germline V gene sequence: CDR1 DFQATT, CDR2 SNEGSKA (reference sequence). The CDR3 has 16 amino acids. The V segment lost 3 bases and the J segment 3 bases; nucleotides outside the gene matches: 6. The CDR3 sequence: CSARGPGQGYNSPLHF. CDR3 DNA: TGCAGTGCTAGGGGACCGGGACAGGGCTATAATTCACCCCTCCACTTT.

DNA for the CDR3: TGCAGCGTTGGGGGTGTCGGAGAAAAACTGTTTTTT. Its protein product is CSVGGVGEKLFF. This chain links TRBV29-1 with TRBJ1-4, with D unclear. Per the germline V gene, CDR1 is SQVTM and CDR2 is ANQGSEA. The germline V and J ends were trimmed by 4 bases and 8 bases, with 11 bases remaining between them. The CDR3 is 12 amino acids. Filled out from reference TRBV29-1 and TRBJ1-4, the complete variable domain reads SAVISQKPSRDICQRGTSLTIQCQVDSQVTMMFWYRQQPGQSLTLIATANQGSEATYESGFVIDKFPISRPNLTFSTLTVSNMSPEDSSIYLCSVGGVGEKLFFGSGTQLSVL.

This clonotype was seen a handful of times. The genes are TRBV6-1 and TRBJ2-7, with a tentative D call TRBD2 (5 bases). Germline CDR1 MNHNS, CDR2 SASEGT. This CDR3 spans 12 amino acids. V was shortened by 4 bases and J by 3 bases, with 7 bases between the two germline ends. CDR3 DNA: TGTGCCAGCAGTGTACGGGACTACGAGCAGTACTTC. This gives the protein CASSVRDYEQYF.

The rearrangement joins TRBV12-3 or TRBV12-4 to TRBJ2-7; 7 nucleotides match TRBD1. The CDR3 sequence is 11 residues long. V dropped 4 bases and J dropped 10; count of bases not matched to a gene: 4. DNA of the CDR3: TGTGCCAGCAGTTCCGGACAGGTTCAGTACTTC. Translated: CASSSGQVQYF.

This clonotype came up a few times. This chain uses TRBV5-4 with TRBJ1-2, with 11 bases matching TRBD1. Trimming at V came to 4 bases and at J to 6 bases, leaving 11 bases not matched to a gene. CDR3 length: 16 residues. Looked up from germline, CDR1 is SGHNT and CDR2 is YYREEE (reference sequence). The CDR3 sequence: CASSPGGQGALNGYTF. CDR3 DNA sequence: TGTGCCAGCAGCCCGGGCGGACAGGGGGCTCTAAATGGCTACACCTTC.

This clonotype showed up just a few times. This chain uses TRBV25-1 with TRBJ2-1; D gene ambiguous. From germline, CDR1 is MGHDK and CDR2 SYGVNS. This CDR3 has 14 residues. V lost 5 bases to trimming and J lost 9 bases, with 17 bases between them. In DNA, the CDR3 is TGTGCCAGCAGTTCACTTGATTTAACCACTGAGCAGTTCTTC. Residues: CASSSLDLTTEQFF.

This CDR3 reads CSARGTKKGNEQFF. The CDR3 nucleotides are TGCAGTGCTAGGGGTACGAAGAAAGGCAATGAGCAGTTCTTC. The J gene is TRBJ2-1, the V gene TRBV20-1; D not resolved. V was clipped by 3 bases and J by 6 bases, with 15 bases between them. Germline V CDR1 and CDR2: DFQATT, SNEGSKA (reference sequence). The CDR3 is 14 residues long.

The table lists this clonotype with a few counts. The chain uses TRBV5-4 and TRBJ2-3, with D possibly called TRBD1 or TRBD2 (5 bases each). Germline CDR1 reads SGHNT; CDR2 reads YYREEE (reference sequence). V was cut by 4 bases and J by 5 bases, with 14 bases left in between. The CDR3 is 14 amino acids. CDR3 DNA sequence: TGTGCCAGCAGCCTTGAGGGACGACAAGATACGCAGTATTTT. Its protein product is CASSLEGRQDTQYF.

A few counts support this clonotype. The chain has TRBV5-1 and TRBJ2-5; 7 bases are shared with TRBD1. CDR1 and CDR2 from the germline V gene are SGHRS and YFSETQ. The CDR3 spans 16 residues. V gave up 0 bases and J gave up 1 base; unmatched junction bases: 6. The CDR3 coding sequence is TGCGCCAGCAGCTTGGACAGGGGCGCTGTCCAAGAGACCCAGTACTTC. Protein: CASSLDRGAVQETQYF.